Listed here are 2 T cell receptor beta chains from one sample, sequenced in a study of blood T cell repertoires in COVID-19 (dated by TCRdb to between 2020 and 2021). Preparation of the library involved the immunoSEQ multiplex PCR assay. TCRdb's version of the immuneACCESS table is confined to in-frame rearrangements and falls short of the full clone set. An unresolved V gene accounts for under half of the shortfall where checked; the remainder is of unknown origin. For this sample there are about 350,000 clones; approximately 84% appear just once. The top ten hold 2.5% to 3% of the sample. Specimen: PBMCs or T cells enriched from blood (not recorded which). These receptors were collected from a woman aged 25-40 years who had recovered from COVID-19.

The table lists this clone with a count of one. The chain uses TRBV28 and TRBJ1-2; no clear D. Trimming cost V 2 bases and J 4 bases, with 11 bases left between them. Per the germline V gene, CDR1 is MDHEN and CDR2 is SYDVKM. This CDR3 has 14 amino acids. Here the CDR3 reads CASSLGQTIYGYTF. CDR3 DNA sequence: TGTGCCAGCAGTTTAGGCCAGACTATCTATGGCTACACCTTC.

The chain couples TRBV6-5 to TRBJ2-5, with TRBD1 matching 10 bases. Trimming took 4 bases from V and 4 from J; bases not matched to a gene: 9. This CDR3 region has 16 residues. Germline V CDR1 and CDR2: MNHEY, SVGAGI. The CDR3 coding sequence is TGTGCCAGCAGTTCGCCGGGACAGGGGCCTCGAGAGACCCAGTACTTC. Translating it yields CASSSPGQGPRETQYF.